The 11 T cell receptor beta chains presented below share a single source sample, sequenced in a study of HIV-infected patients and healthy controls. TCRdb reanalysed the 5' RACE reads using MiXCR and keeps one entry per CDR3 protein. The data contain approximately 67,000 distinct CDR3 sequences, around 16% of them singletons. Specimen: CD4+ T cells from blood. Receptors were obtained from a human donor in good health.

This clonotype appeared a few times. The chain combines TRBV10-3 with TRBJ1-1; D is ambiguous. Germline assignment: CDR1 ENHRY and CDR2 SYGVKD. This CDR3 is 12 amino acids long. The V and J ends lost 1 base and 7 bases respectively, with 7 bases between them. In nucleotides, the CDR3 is TGTGCCATCAGTGAGTACGAAGTTGAAGCTTTCTTT. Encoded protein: CAISEYEVEAFF.

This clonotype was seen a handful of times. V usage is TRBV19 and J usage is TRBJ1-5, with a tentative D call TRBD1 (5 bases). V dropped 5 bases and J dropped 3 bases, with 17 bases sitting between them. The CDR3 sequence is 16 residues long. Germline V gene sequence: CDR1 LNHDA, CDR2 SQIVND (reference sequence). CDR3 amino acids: CASSVRGAGPNQPQHF. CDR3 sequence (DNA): TGTGCCAGTAGTGTTCGAGGGGCCGGGCCCAATCAGCCCCAGCATTTT.

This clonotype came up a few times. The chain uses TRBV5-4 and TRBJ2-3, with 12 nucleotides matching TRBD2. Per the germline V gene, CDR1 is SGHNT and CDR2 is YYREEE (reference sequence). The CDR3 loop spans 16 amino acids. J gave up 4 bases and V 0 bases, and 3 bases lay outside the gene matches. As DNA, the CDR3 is TGTGCCAGCAGCTTGGGACTAGCGGGAGCCGCAGATACGCAGTATTTT. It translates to CASSLGLAGAADTQYF. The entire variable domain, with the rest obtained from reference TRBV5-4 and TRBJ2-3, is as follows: ETGVTQSPTHLIKTRGQQVTLRCSSQSGHNTVSWYQQALGQGPQFIFQYYREEENGRGNFPPRFSGLQFPNYSSELNVNALELDDSALYLCASSLGLAGAADTQYFGPGTRLTVL.

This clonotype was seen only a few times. The CDR3 spells CASSYGGGETQYF. Written as DNA, the CDR3 is TGTGCCAGCAGTTACGGGGGGGGAGAGACCCAGTACTTC. The chain recombines TRBV6-6 with TRBJ2-5; 7 bases match TRBD2. J was trimmed by 4 bases and V by 2 bases; bases with no gene match: 1. The germline CDR1 and CDR2 sequences are MNHNY and SVGAGI (reference sequence). The CDR3 is 13 residues long.

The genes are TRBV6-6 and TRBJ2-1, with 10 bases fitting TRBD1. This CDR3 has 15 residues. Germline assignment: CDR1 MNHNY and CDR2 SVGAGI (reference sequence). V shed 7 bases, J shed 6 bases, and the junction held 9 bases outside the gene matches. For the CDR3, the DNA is TGTGCCAGCAAAAACCTAGGGACAGGGGTCAATGAGCAGTTCTTC. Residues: CASKNLGTGVNEQFF.

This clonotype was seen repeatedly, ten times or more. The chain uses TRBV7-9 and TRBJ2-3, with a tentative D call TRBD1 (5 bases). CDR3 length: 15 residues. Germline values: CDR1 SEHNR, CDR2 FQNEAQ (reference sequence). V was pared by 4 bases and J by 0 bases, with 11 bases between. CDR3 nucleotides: TGTGCCAGCAGCTCATGGGGCTCCAGCACAGATACGCAGTATTTT. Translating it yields CASSSWGSSTDTQYF.

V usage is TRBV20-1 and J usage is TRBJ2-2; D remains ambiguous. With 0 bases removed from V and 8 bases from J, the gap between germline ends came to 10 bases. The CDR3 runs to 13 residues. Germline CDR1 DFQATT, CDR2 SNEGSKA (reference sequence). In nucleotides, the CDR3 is TGCAGTGCTAGAGATTCCGACCCAGGGGAGCTGTTTTTT. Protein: CSARDSDPGELFF.

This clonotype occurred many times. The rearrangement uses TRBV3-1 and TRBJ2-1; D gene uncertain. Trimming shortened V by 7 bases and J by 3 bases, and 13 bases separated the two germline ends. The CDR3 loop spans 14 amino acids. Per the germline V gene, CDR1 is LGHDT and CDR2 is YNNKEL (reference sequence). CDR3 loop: CASTGLGRYNEQFF. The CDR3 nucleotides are TGTGCCAGCACTGGGCTAGGCCGCTACAATGAGCAGTTCTTC.

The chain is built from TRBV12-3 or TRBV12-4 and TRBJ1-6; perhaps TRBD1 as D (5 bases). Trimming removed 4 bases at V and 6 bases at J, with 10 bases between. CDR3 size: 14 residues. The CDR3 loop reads CASSWTGVNSPLHF. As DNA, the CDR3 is TGTGCCAGCAGTTGGACGGGGGTTAATTCACCCCTCCACTTT.

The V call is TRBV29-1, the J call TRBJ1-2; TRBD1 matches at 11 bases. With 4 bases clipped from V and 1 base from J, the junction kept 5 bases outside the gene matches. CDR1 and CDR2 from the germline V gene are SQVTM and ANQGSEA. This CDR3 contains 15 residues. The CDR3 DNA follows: TGCAGCGTTGTGGGGGGGACAGGGGGTAACTATGGCTACACCTTC. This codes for CSVVGGTGGNYGYTF.

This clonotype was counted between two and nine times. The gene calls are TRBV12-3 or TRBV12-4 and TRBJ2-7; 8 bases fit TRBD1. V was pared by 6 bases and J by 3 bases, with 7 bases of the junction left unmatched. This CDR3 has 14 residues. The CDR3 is CASRPSTGGYEQYF. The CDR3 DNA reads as TGTGCCAGCAGGCCGTCAACAGGGGGCTACGAGCAGTACTTC.